Shown below are 8 T cell receptor beta chains from a single sample sequenced in a study of blood T cell repertoires in COVID-19. The repertoire was sequenced with immunoSEQ multiplex PCR; TCRdb's copy has only in-frame clones and lacks some. Of about 300,000 clones detected, 85% to 90% appear once; the ten largest clones hold approximately 1.8%. The material sequenced was peripheral blood. The origin of the receptors is a woman aged 25 to 39 with COVID-19, enrolled during active disease.

This chain uses TRBV12-5 with TRBJ1-1, with D possibly matching TRBD1 (6 bases). V was pared by 3 bases and J by 10 bases, with 18 bases between. Germline CDR1 reads LGHNT; CDR2 reads FRNRAP. This CDR3 comprises 14 residues. The CDR3 sequence is CASGLGGDTRGAFF. The CDR3 DNA is TGTGCTAGTGGTTTAGGGGGGGACACCCGGGGAGCTTTCTTT.

The chain couples TRBV6-5 to TRBJ2-7; 8 bases are a match to TRBD2. Germline assignment: CDR1 MNHEY and CDR2 SVGAGI. The length of the CDR3 is 15 residues. V trimming: 5 bases; J trimming: 0 bases; junction bases outside the gene matches: 6. The CDR3 loop is CASSIFSGASYEQYF. The CDR3, as DNA: TGTGCCAGCAGTATTTTTAGCGGGGCCTCCTACGAGCAGTACTTC.

This clone appeared a few times. The J gene is TRBJ2-3, the V gene TRBV7-9; the D is unclear. The length of the CDR3 is 14 residues. Germline V CDR1 and CDR2: SEHNR, FQNEAQ (reference sequence). The V gene lost 5 bases and the J gene lost 0 bases, with 9 bases spanning the gap. CDR3 DNA sequence: TGTGCCAGCAGCGTGAGCTTTAGCACAGATACGCAGTATTTT. It yields the protein CASSVSFSTDTQYF.

The chain joins TRBV10-3 to TRBJ1-5; D not resolved. This CDR3 is built from 16 residues. The V end was cut by 0 bases, the J end by 0 bases, with 9 bases between. Per germline, CDR1 ENHRY and CDR2 SYGVKD. The CDR3 bases are TGTGCCATCAGTGAGTCGCAGGTCTATAGCAATCAGCCCCAGCATTTT. Translating gives CAISESQVYSNQPQHF.

This clone was recorded a few times. The chain has TRBV7-2 and TRBJ2-2, with D tentatively TRBD2 (6 bases). The CDR3 runs to 16 residues. The V and J ends lost 1 base and 6 bases respectively, with 15 bases between them. Looked up from germline, CDR1 is SGHTA and CDR2 is FQGNSA. The CDR3 sequence: CASSLGLARVPGELFF. The CDR3 nucleotides are TGTGCCAGCAGCTTAGGTCTAGCGAGGGTCCCCGGGGAGCTGTTTTTT. Full variable domain (missing parts from reference TRBV7-2 and TRBJ2-2): GAGVSQSPSNKVTEKGKDVELRCDPISGHTALYWYRQSLGQGLEFLIYFQGNSAPDKSGLPSDRFSAERTGGSVSTLTIQRTQQEDSAVYLCASSLGLARVPGELFFGEGSRLTVL.

The chain uses TRBV30 and TRBJ1-4; D is possibly TRBD1 (6 bases). Per the germline V gene, CDR1 is GTSNPN and CDR2 is SVGIG (reference sequence). The CDR3 totals 12 residues. V lost 2 bases to trimming and J lost 8 bases, with 9 bases between them. Written as DNA, the CDR3 is TGTGCCTGGAGTCCAAGGGGGGAAAAACTGTTTTTT. Protein product: CAWSPRGEKLFF. The full variable domain, its missing parts supplied by reference TRBV30 and TRBJ1-4, is SQTIHQWPATLVQPVGSPLSLECTVEGTSNPNLYWYRQAAGRGLQLLFYSVGIGQISSEVPQNLSASRPQDRQFILSSKKLLLSDSGFYLCAWSPRGEKLFFGSGTQLSVL.

This rearrangement joins TRBV5-1 to TRBJ2-5; D is perhaps TRBD1 (6 bases). The germline CDR1 and CDR2 sequences are SGHRS and YFSETQ. This CDR3 region has 15 residues. Trimming cost V 4 bases and J 1 base, with 14 bases left between them. The CDR3 sequence is CASSPQGFVQETQYF. The CDR3 nucleotides read TGCGCCAGCAGCCCACAGGGTTTCGTCCAAGAGACCCAGTACTTC.

The table lists this clone with a count of one. The rearrangement uses TRBV5-1 and TRBJ1-1, with 7 bases matching TRBD1. After removal of 4 bases from V and 2 bases from J, the junction contained 5 bases not matched to a gene. From germline, CDR1 is SGHRS and CDR2 YFSETQ. CDR3 length equals 14 residues. CDR3: CASSPDRTNTEAFF. The DNA of the CDR3 is TGCGCCAGCAGCCCGGACAGGACTAACACTGAAGCTTTCTTT.